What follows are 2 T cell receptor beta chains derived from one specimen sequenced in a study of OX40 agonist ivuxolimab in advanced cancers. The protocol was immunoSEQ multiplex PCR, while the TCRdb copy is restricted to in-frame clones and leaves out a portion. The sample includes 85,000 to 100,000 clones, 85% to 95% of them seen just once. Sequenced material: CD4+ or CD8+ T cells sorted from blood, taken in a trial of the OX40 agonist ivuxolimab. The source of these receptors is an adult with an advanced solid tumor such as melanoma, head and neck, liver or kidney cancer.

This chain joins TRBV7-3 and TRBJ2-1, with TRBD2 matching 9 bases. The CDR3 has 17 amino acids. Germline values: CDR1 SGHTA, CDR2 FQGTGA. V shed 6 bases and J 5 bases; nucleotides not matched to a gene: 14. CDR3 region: CASSRIAGGPGDNEQFF. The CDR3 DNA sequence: TGTGCCAGCAGTCGTATCGCGGGAGGGCCAGGGGACAATGAGCAGTTCTTC.

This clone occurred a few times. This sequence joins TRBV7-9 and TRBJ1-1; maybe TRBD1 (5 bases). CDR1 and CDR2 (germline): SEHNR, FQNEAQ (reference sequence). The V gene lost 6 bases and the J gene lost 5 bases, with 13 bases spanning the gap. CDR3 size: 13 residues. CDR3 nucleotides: TGTGCCAGCAGTTCCCTGGGGGTGACTGAAGCTTTCTTT. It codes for CASSSLGVTEAFF.